This entry describes one T cell receptor beta chain. Its antigen is still unknown. Sequencing was performed with immunoSEQ multiplex PCR; in TCRdb, only in-frame clones are kept and a portion is missing. Here the sample spans roughly 120,000 clones, less than 95% being singletons. Germline V gene lookup returns CDR1 LNHDA and CDR2 SQIVND (reference sequence). V shed 3 bases and J shed 1 base, with 3 bases lying between them. There are 13 residues in the CDR3. This entry comes from a study of OX40 agonist ivuxolimab in advanced cancers. For the study at large: An agonistic anti-OX40 (CD134) antibody, ivuxolimab, was used to treat the patients. Every 2 weeks, ivuxolimab was infused into the patients intravenously at between 0.01 and 10 mg/kg. Enrolled patients in dose escalation had cancers that were hepatocellular carcinoma, melanoma, renal cell or head and neck cancer.

Points from the study as a whole: Determination of antigen specificity was not performed for the expanded peripheral T cells.

The material was CD4+ or CD8+ T cells sorted from blood, obtained in a trial of the OX40 agonist ivuxolimab. The rearrangement joins TRBV19 to TRBJ2-2, with no clear D. The receptor was isolated from an adult with an advanced solid tumor such as melanoma, head and neck, liver or kidney cancer. The CDR3 nucleotides read TGTGCCAGTAGTATCGGGAACACCGGGGAGCTGTTTTTT. It codes for CASSIGNTGELFF. The full variable domain, rest sourced from reference TRBV19 and TRBJ2-2, is DGGITQSPKYLFRKEGQNVTLSCEQNLNHDAMYWYRQDPGQGLRLIYYSQIVNDFQKGDIAEGYSVSREKKESFPLTVTSAQKNPTAFYLCASSIGNTGELFFGEGSRLTVL.